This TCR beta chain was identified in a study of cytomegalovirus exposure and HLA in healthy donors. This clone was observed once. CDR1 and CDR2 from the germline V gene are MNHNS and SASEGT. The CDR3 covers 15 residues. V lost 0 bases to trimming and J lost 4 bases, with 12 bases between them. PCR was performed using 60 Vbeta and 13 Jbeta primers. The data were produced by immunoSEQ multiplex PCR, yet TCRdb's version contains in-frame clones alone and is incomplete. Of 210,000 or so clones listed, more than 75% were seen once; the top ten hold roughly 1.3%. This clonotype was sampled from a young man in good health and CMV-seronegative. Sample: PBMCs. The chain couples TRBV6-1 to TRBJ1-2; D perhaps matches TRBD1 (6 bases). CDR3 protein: CASSEAGGRIYGYTF. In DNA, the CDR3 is TGTGCCAGCAGTGAAGCGGGGGGGCGGATCTATGGCTACACCTTC.